One sample yielded the 19 T cell receptor beta chains listed below, sequenced in a study of T cell responses to AZD1222 COVID-19 vaccine. Sequenced by immunoSEQ multiplex PCR; TCRdb stores in-frame clones only, minus some. The data contain 65,000 to 100,000 clones, 88% of them singletons. The source material was peripheral blood, sampled 28 days after the second AZD1222 dose. The receptors were gathered from an adult who received the AZD1222 COVID-19 vaccine.

This chain connects TRBV27 to TRBJ2-2, with D unresolved. The V end was cut by 7 bases, the J end by 2 bases, with 11 bases between. The germline V gene encodes CDR1 MNHEY and CDR2 SMNVEV (reference sequence). CDR3 length equals 14 residues. The CDR3 DNA reads TGTGCCAGCACCATAAGCGCCAACACCGGGGAGCTGTTTTTT. Translated: CASTISANTGELFF.

Concerning this clone: The junction does not match germline at one end; this may be a read error. The chain combines TRBV19 with TRBJ1-2, with D tentatively TRBD1 (5 bases). CDR1 is LNHDA, CDR2 SQIVND, per germline (reference sequence). The CDR3 is 13 amino acids. CDR3 protein: CASNIQANYGYTF. Written as DNA, the CDR3 is TGTGCCAGTAATATACAGGCTAACTATGGCTACACCTTC.

The gene calls are TRBV18 and TRBJ2-1, with 8 bases lining up with TRBD2. The CDR3 is made up of 15 amino acids. Trimming removed 7 bases from V and 6 bases from J; junction bases left unmatched: 11. The germline gives CDR1 KGHSH, CDR2 LQKENI. The CDR3 region is CASFPSGGALNEQFF. In DNA, the CDR3 is TGTGCCAGCTTCCCTTCGGGGGGGGCTCTCAATGAGCAGTTCTTC.

The J gene is TRBJ2-7, the V gene TRBV7-2; possible D gene TRBD2, 6 bases. CDR1 is SGHTA, CDR2 FQGNSA, per germline. Between the trimmed V and J ends, which lost 1 base and 5 bases, there was a span of 15 bases. This CDR3 comprises 15 residues. For the CDR3, the DNA is TGTGCCAGCAGCTTAGTAGCGGTAGCGCGGCACGAGCAGTACTTC. Translating it yields CASSLVAVARHEQYF.

This chain connects TRBV12-5 to TRBJ1-2; no firm D call. The germline V and J ends were trimmed by 0 bases and 4 bases, with 12 bases remaining between them. Germline V gives CDR1 LGHNT, CDR2 FRNRAP. The CDR3 spans 15 residues. CDR3: CASGLVDGSPYGYTF. CDR3 coding DNA: TGTGCTAGTGGTTTGGTGGACGGGTCCCCCTATGGCTACACCTTC.

This clone has a handful of counts. The gene calls are TRBV6-1 and TRBJ1-5, with 9 bases aligning to TRBD1. CDR1 and CDR2 from the germline V gene are MNHNS and SASEGT. The CDR3 consists of 18 residues. V lost 3 bases and J lost 5; bases outside the gene matches: 14. The CDR3 DNA reads as TGTGCCAGCAGTGATTGGAGATACCGGGACAGGGCAGATCAGCCCCAGCATTTT. Translating it yields CASSDWRYRDRADQPQHF.

The chain employs TRBV7-2 and TRBJ1-5; tentative D call: TRBD1 (6 bases). Germline CDR1 is SGHTA and CDR2 is FQGNSA. This CDR3 is 15 amino acids long. Trimming cost V 2 bases and J 4 bases, with 12 bases left between them. The CDR3 coding sequence is TGTGCCAGCAGCTTATCAGGGGCCGAGAATCAGCCCCAGCATTTT. This translates into CASSLSGAENQPQHF. Together with reference TRBV7-2 and TRBJ1-5, the CDR3 gives the full variable domain: GAGVSQSPSNKVTEKGKDVELRCDPISGHTALYWYRQSLGQGLEFLIYFQGNSAPDKSGLPSDRFSAERTGGSVSTLTIQRTQQEDSAVYLCASSLSGAENQPQHFGDGTRLSIL.

This clone was detected only a few times. A junction end diverges from the germline sequence, so it may reflect a read error. This chain connects TRBV5-1 to TRBJ2-1; 7 positions agree with TRBD2. Germline CDR1 and CDR2: SGHRS and YFSETQ. This CDR3 contains 13 residues. The CDR3 nucleotides are TGCGCCAGCTGCTTCGGACTGGGGAGGGGGCAGTTCTTC. Translated, it gives CASCFGLGRGQFF.

The chain is built from TRBV11-2 and TRBJ1-2; 8 positions agree with TRBD1. Trimming removed 4 bases from V and 3 bases from J; junction bases left unmatched: 7. Germline V gene data show CDR1 as SGHAT and CDR2 as FQNNGV. The CDR3 runs 15 residues. The CDR3 is CASSSWSGGHYGYTF. CDR3 DNA: TGTGCCAGCAGCTCCTGGTCAGGGGGCCACTATGGCTACACCTTC. The entire variable domain, with the rest obtained from reference TRBV11-2 and TRBJ1-2, is as follows: EAGVAQSPRYKIIEKRQSVAFWCNPISGHATLYWYQQILGQGPKLLIQFQNNGVVDDSQLPKDRFSAERLKGVDSTLKIQPAKLEDSAVYLCASSSWSGGHYGYTFGSGTRLTVV.

This clone has a handful of counts. V is TRBV4-1 and J is TRBJ1-4; 9 nucleotides agree with TRBD1. V dropped 2 bases and J dropped 7; count of bases not matched to a gene: 5. The CDR3 is 15 residues long. From germline, CDR1 is MGHRA and CDR2 YSYEKL. The CDR3, as DNA: TGCGCCAGCAGCCAAACAGGGGGCTACGGTGAAAAACTGTTTTTT. Residues: CASSQTGGYGEKLFF.

The gene calls are TRBV6-2 or TRBV6-3 and TRBJ2-1; 7 nucleotides align to TRBD2. Germline V CDR1 and CDR2: MNHEY, SVGEGT. Trimming took 0 bases from V and 1 from J; bases not matched to a gene: 3. This CDR3 spans 16 amino acids. Written as DNA, the CDR3 is TGTGCCAGCAGTTACTCCGGGGAGGGTTCCTACAATGAGCAGTTCTTC. Residues: CASSYSGEGSYNEQFF.

The V and J genes are TRBV6-6 and TRBJ2-7; D unresolved. V lost 0 bases, J lost 5 bases, and 8 bases lay in between. CDR3 length equals 13 residues. Germline CDR1 is MNHNY and CDR2 is SVGAGI (reference sequence). In DNA form, the CDR3 reads TGTGCCAGCAGTTACTCGTCGGGTAACGAGCAGTACTTC. Its translation: CASSYSSGNEQYF.

The chain couples TRBV7-9 to TRBJ2-3; TRBD1 or TRBD2 may be the D gene (5 bases each). CDR3 length equals 14 residues. The V gene's germline CDR1 is SEHNR and CDR2 FQNEAQ (reference sequence). Between the trimmed V and J ends, which lost 3 bases and 3 bases, there was a span of 10 bases. The CDR3 DNA is TGTGCCAGCAGCTTCGAGGGACGGACAGATACGCAGTATTTT. This translates into CASSFEGRTDTQYF.

V and J are TRBV6-4 and TRBJ2-1, with 10 bases aligning to TRBD2. Germline CDR1 MRHNA, CDR2 SNTAGT. The V segment lost 6 bases and the J segment 1 base; nucleotides outside the gene matches: 9. The CDR3 runs 17 residues. The CDR3: CASSPQREGRSYNEQFF. For the CDR3, the DNA is TGTGCCAGCAGCCCCCAGCGGGAGGGCCGGTCCTACAATGAGCAGTTCTTC.

J is TRBJ1-4 and V is TRBV29-1; 7 nucleotides match TRBD1. V dropped 7 bases and J dropped 4; count of bases not matched to a gene: 9. The CDR3 is made up of 14 amino acids. Germline values: CDR1 SQVTM, CDR2 ANQGSEA. This chain's CDR3 is CSGSQGTLNEKLFF. CDR3 in DNA: TGCAGCGGATCACAGGGGACTCTTAATGAAAAACTGTTTTTT. The full variable domain, with the rest looked up from reference TRBV29-1 and TRBJ1-4, is SAVISQKPSRDICQRGTSLTIQCQVDSQVTMMFWYRQQPGQSLTLIATANQGSEATYESGFVIDKFPISRPNLTFSTLTVSNMSPEDSSIYLCSGSQGTLNEKLFFGSGTQLSVL.

V is TRBV6-4 and J is TRBJ2-1, with TRBD2 matching 10 bases. This CDR3 is 15 amino acids long. Germline CDR1 reads MRHNA; CDR2 reads SNTAGT. V shed 3 bases, J shed 3 bases, and the junction held 2 bases outside the gene matches. CDR3 region: CASSDRTSGYNEQFF. CDR3 DNA: TGTGCCAGCAGTGATAGGACTAGCGGCTACAATGAGCAGTTCTTC.

V gene TRBV18 combines with J gene TRBJ2-7, with D possibly TRBD1 on 5 matching bases. The CDR3 sequence is 15 residues long. Trimming shortened V by 0 bases and J by 4 bases, and 13 bases separated the two germline ends. Germline loops: CDR1 KGHSH, CDR2 LQKENI. The CDR3 DNA is TGTGCCAGCTCACCACCGGGGCAGGGATTTTACGAGCAGTACTTC. Amino acid sequence: CASSPPGQGFYEQYF.

This clone has a handful of counts. The chain carries TRBV11-2 and TRBJ1-1; the D is unclear. The V and J ends lost 2 bases and 0 bases respectively, with 10 bases between them. The CDR3 sequence is 15 residues long. CDR1 and CDR2 (germline): SGHAT, FQNNGV. The CDR3 DNA is TGTGCCAGCAGCTTACAAAGTACAGTGAACACTGAAGCTTTCTTT. Amino acids: CASSLQSTVNTEAFF.

This chain links TRBV5-5 with TRBJ2-1; D possibly corresponds to TRBD2 (5 bases). The V gene lost 2 bases and the J gene lost 6 bases, with 9 bases spanning the gap. Looked up from germline, CDR1 is SGHKS and CDR2 is YYEKEE (reference sequence). The CDR3 is 13 residues long. CDR3 amino acids: CASSFGRGNEQFF. In nucleotides, the CDR3 is TGTGCCAGCAGCTTCGGACGGGGCAATGAGCAGTTCTTC.